The rows below give T cell receptor beta chains drawn from one sample of a study of radiotherapy plus CTLA-4 blockade in lung cancer. TCRdb's copy holds only in-frame clones and misses some; the assay was immunoSEQ multiplex PCR. The repertoire includes over 85,000 clones, about four fifths of them detected once, and 25% sits in the top ten. Source: peripheral blood, taken from a patient treated with radiotherapy plus ipilimumab. These receptors came from a human donor with non-small cell lung cancer that progressed on radiotherapy plus ipilimumab. Both conserved end residues are part of each CDR3. Each record gives: D gene, V gene, J gene, clone size, CDR3 DNA, CDR3 protein. D genes are given only for firm matches. Not every row has a clone size; where given, it reads once, few, many or a size class.

.	TRBV7-2	TRBJ1-4	few	TGTGCCAGCAGTCCCGGGATGCCCGGCGAAAAACTGTTTTTT	CASSPGMPGEKLFF
TRBD2	TRBV30	TRBJ2-2	.	TGTGCCTGGAGTCCTAAAGGACTAGCGGGAGGGCCGGGTTTCTTTACCGGGGAGCTGTTTTTT	CAWSPKGLAGGPGFFTGELFF
.	TRBV9	TRBJ1-3	.	TGTGCCAGCAGCGTAGAAGTTACTGGAAACACCATATATTTT	CASSVEVTGNTIYF
.	TRBV29-1	TRBJ1-1	.	TGCAGCGTTGCGACAGCCCCGAACACTGAAGCTTTCTTT	CSVATAPNTEAFF
.	TRBV10-3	TRBJ2-2	few	TGTGCCATCAGTGAGGAGTACTTTACGAACACCGGGGAGCTGTTTTTT	CAISEEYFTNTGELFF
.	TRBV27	TRBJ1-2	once	TGTGCCAGCATTAGCCCCGGAGAGGGCTACACCTTC	CASISPGEGYTF
.	TRBV7-9	TRBJ2-1	.	TGTGCCAGCAGCTTTAGCGTCGGGCAGTTCTTC	CASSFSVGQFF
TRBD2	TRBV27	TRBJ2-1	.	TGTGCCAGCAGTTCTCCCGAACTAGCGTACAATGAGCAGTTCTTC	CASSSPELAYNEQFF
.	TRBV15	TRBJ1-2	.	TGTGCCACCAGCATTCCAGGGGATTTTTATGGCTACACCTTC	CATSIPGDFYGYTF
.	TRBV7-2	TRBJ2-1	once	TGTGCCAGCAGCTCTAGAGGTCCAGGGGAACACTCCTACAATGAGCAGTTCTTC	CASSSRGPGEHSYNEQFF
.	TRBV5-6	TRBJ1-2	.	TGTGCCAGCAGCCAGGGGAAGAATGGCTACACCTTC	CASSQGKNGYTF
.	TRBV9	TRBJ2-2	.	TGTGCCAGCAGCTCACACGGGGTCGGGTCCTCCGGGGAGCTGTTTTTT	CASSSHGVGSSGELFF
TRBD2	TRBV9	TRBJ2-1	.	TGTGCCAGCAGCGTACAGGGACTAGCGGGAACAACCGGGGACAATGAGCAGTTCTTC	CASSVQGLAGTTGDNEQFF
TRBD2	TRBV5-1	TRBJ2-5	.	TGCGCCAGCAGCTTGATACTAGCGGGAGGTGAGACCCAGTACTTC	CASSLILAGGETQYF
TRBD2	TRBV7-7	TRBJ2-3	.	TGTGCTAGCAGCCCGACTAGCGGAGCTACGGATACGCAGTATTTT	CASSPTSGATDTQYF
TRBD1	TRBV28	TRBJ1-2	.	TGTGCCAGCAGTTTCACAGGGGTTCACTATGGCTACACCTTC	CASSFTGVHYGYTF
TRBD2	TRBV2	TRBJ2-4	.	TGTGCCAGCAGCGCCGGACTAGCGGGATCCAAAAACATTCAGTACTTC	CASSAGLAGSKNIQYF
.	TRBV19	TRBJ2-6	.	TGTGCCAGTAGTACCCCGTACCCTGGGGCCAACGTCCTGACTTTC	CASSTPYPGANVLTF
.	TRBV7-9	TRBJ1-4	.	TGTGCCAGCAGCGCGGACCTACCCACTAATGAAAAACTGTTTTTT	CASSADLPTNEKLFF
TRBD1	TRBV10-3	TRBJ1-2	.	TGTGCCATCACCGGGACAGGGGGAGATTATGGCTACACCTTC	CAITGTGGDYGYTF
.	TRBV9	TRBJ2-1	.	TGTGCCAGCAGTGACCGAAACAATGAGCAGTTCTTC	CASSDRNNEQFF
.	TRBV14	TRBJ1-3	.	TGTGCCAGCAGCCCACAGGGCCGAAGCTCTGGAAACACCATATATTTT	CASSPQGRSSGNTIYF
.	TRBV2	TRBJ2-2	.	TGTGCCAGCGGTCCGACGAACACCGGGGAGCTGTTTTTT	CASGPTNTGELFF